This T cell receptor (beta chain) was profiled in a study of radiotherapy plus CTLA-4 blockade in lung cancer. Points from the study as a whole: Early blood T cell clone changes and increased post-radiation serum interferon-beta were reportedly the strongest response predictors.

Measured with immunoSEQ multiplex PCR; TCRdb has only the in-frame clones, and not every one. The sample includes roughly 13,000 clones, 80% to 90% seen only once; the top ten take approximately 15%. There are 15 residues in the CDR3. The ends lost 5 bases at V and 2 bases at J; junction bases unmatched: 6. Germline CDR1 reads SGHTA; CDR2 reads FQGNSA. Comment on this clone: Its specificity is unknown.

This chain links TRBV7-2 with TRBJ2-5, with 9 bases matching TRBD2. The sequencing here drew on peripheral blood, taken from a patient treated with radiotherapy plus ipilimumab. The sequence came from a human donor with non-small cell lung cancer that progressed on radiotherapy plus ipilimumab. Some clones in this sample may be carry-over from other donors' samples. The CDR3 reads CASSVGTSLQETQYF. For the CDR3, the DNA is TGTGCCAGCAGCGTCGGGACTAGCCTACAAGAGACCCAGTACTTC.